This T cell receptor (beta chain) was profiled in a study of breast tumors, draining lymph nodes, adjacent tissues. Regarding the study as a whole: Tumors had less TCR diversity than lymph nodes, more than nontumor tissue. Tumor and nontumor repertoires were significantly more similar in luminal-like than in basal-like breast cancer. The data were judged consistent with most tumor T cells coming from lymph node and expanding in tumor. Tumor T cell lymph node origin was a supported hypothesis, not proven.

The CDR3 is 18 amino acids. Losses at the gene ends were 2 bases for V and 1 base for J; bases not matched to a gene: 8. The germline V gene has CDR1 LNHDA and CDR2 SQIVND (reference sequence). TCRdb used MiXCR to reprocess the multiplex PCR reads, holding one entry per CDR3 protein. The sample contains 17,000 or so distinct CDR3 sequences, just under 45% of which appear only once. A remark on this clonotype: Its antigen is as yet unknown.

The TCR comes from a female donor with breast cancer. Some clones in this sample may be carry-over from other donors' samples. Sequencing was carried out using tumor-adjacent breast tissue. The genes are TRBV19 and TRBJ2-3, with 11 bases that match TRBD1. The CDR3 coding sequence is TGTGCCAGTAGTATACCACGGACAGGGGGCGCCGGCACAGATACGCAGTATTTT. Its translation: CASSIPRTGGAGTDTQYF.